Sequencing of this TCR beta chain was carried out in a study of blood T cell repertoires in COVID-19. The table came from immunoSEQ multiplex PCR; TCRdb's copy has only in-frame clones and leaves some out. The sample holds about 200,000 clones, 86% seen once. This clonotype was obtained from a man older than 75 with acute or convalescent COVID-19. The sample comprised peripheral blood.

DNA for the CDR3: TGCGCCAAACCTCGTGGAGACGAGCAGTACGTC. Translated, it gives CAKPRGDEQYV. V and J are TRBV5-1 and TRBJ2-7; no clear D. The CDR3 length is 11 residues. Germline V lookup: CDR1 SGHRS, CDR2 YFSETQ. With 9 bases removed from V and 5 bases from J, the gap between germline ends came to 12 bases.